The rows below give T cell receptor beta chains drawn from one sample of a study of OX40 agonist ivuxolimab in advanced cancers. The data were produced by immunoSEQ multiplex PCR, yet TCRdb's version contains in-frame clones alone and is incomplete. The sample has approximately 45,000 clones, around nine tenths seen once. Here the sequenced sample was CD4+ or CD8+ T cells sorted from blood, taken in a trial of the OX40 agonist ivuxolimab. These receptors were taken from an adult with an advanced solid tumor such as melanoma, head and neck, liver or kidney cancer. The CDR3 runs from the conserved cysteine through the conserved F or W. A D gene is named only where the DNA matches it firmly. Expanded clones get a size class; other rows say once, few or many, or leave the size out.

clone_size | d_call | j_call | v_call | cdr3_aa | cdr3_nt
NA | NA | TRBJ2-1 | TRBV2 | CASSDGTSYNEQFF | TGTGCCAGCAGTGATGGGACGTCTTACAATGAGCAGTTCTTC
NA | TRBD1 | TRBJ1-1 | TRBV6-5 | CASIHPGGRVAFF | TGTGCCAGCATTCATCCAGGGGGACGAGTAGCTTTCTTT
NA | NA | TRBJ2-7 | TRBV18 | CASSPGLADSYEQYF | TGTGCCAGCTCACCCGGGCTAGCCGACTCCTACGAGCAGTACTTC
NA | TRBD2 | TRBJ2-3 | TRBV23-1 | CASSQSRTSGRSALTDTQYF | TGCGCCAGCAGTCAATCGCGTACTAGCGGGAGGAGTGCGTTGACAGATACGCAGTATTTT
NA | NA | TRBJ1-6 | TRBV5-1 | CASSTDNNSPLHF | TGCGCCAGCAGCACAGATAATAATTCACCCCTCCACTTT
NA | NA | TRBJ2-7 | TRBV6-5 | CASSYQGREQYF | TGTGCCAGCAGTTACCAGGGCAGAGAGCAGTACTTC
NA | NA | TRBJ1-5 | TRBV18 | CASSPPGGSQPQHF | TGTGCCAGCTCACCACCGGGGGGCTCTCAGCCCCAGCATTTT
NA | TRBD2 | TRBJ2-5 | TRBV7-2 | CASSSTSGGKETQYF | TGTGCCAGCAGCTCGACTAGCGGAGGAAAAGAGACCCAGTACTTC
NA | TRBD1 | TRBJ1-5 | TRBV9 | CASSEGRGRGEPQHF | TGTGCCAGCAGCGAGGGGAGGGGGCGCGGGGAGCCCCAGCATTTT
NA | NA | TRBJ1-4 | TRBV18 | CASSPGLGNEKLFF | TGTGCCAGCTCACCTGGACTGGGTAATGAAAAACTGTTTTTT
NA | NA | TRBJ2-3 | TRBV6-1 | CASSPGTLYTDTQYF | TGTGCCAGCAGTCCCGGGACCCTTTACACAGATACGCAGTATTTT
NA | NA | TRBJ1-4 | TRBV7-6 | CASSLSSLGEKLFF | TGTGCCAGCAGCCTTAGCTCGCTTGGGGAAAAACTGTTTTTT
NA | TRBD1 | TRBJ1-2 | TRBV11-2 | CASSPGTEYGYTF | TGTGCCAGCAGCCCCGGGACAGAGTATGGCTACACCTTC
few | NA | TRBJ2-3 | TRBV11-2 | CASSLSGISTDTQYF | TGTGCCAGCAGCTTATCTGGCATCTCCACAGATACGCAGTATTTT
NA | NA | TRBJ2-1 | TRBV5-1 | CASSLADFLNEQFF | TGCGCCAGCAGCTTGGCCGATTTCCTTAATGAGCAGTTCTTC
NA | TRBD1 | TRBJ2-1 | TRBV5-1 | CASSLEAGSRGNEQFF | TGCGCCAGCAGCTTGGAGGCAGGTAGCAGGGGGAATGAGCAGTTCTTC
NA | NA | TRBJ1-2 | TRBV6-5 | CASRQGKGYTF | TGTGCCAGCAGACAGGGAAAGGGCTACACCTTC
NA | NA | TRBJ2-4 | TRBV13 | CASSALRSAKNIQYF | TGTGCCAGCAGCGCCCTTCGTTCCGCCAAAAACATTCAGTACTTC
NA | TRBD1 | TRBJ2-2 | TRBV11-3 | CASSLSGTGRGELFF | TGTGCCAGCAGCTTATCCGGGACAGGGCGCGGGGAGCTGTTTTTT
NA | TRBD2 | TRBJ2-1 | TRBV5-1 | CASSALAATYNEQFF | TGCGCCAGCAGCGCCCTAGCGGCAACATACAATGAGCAGTTCTTC
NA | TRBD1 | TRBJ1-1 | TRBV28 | CASSLDRGKDTEAFF | TGTGCCAGCAGTTTAGACAGGGGAAAGGACACTGAAGCTTTCTTT
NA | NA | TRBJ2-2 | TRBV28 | CASSSTGGPGELFF | TGTGCCAGCAGTTCTACAGGAGGGCCCGGGGAGCTGTTTTTT
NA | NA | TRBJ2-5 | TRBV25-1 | CASTQPGRQETQYF | TGTGCCAGCACCCAGCCGGGACGGCAAGAGACCCAGTACTTC
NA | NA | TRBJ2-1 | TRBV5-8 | CASSLRGGLYNEQFF | TGTGCCAGCAGCTTGAGGGGCGGTCTTTACAATGAGCAGTTCTTC
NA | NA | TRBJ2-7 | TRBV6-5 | CASSYSMQGGAYEQYF | TGTGCCAGCAGTTACTCGATGCAGGGGGGGGCCTACGAGCAGTACTTC
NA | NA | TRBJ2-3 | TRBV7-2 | CASSYQTGPDTQYF | TGTGCCAGCAGCTACCAAACAGGGCCAGATACGCAGTATTTT
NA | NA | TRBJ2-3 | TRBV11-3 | CASSLDQGDTQYF | TGTGCCAGCAGCTTAGATCAGGGGGATACGCAGTATTTT
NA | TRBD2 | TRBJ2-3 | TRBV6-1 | CASSEVAGGPDTQYF | TGTGCCAGCAGTGAAGTAGCGGGAGGGCCCGATACGCAGTATTTT
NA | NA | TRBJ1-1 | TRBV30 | CAWKRNRVLDTEAFF | TGTGCCTGGAAGAGGAACAGGGTCTTGGACACTGAAGCTTTCTTT
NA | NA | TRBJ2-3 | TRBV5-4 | CASSLALATSTDTQYF | TGTGCCAGCAGCTTGGCTCTAGCGACAAGCACAGATACGCAGTATTTT
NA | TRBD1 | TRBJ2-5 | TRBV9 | CASSTRRDRVETQYF | TGTGCCAGCAGCACTCGCCGGGACAGGGTAGAGACCCAGTACTTC
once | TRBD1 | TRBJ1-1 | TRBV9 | CASSVDLDRATEAFF | TGTGCCAGCAGCGTAGATTTGGACAGGGCGACTGAAGCTTTCTTT
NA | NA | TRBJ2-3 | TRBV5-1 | CASSFDSSAAADTQYF | TGCGCCAGCAGCTTTGACTCGAGCGCCGCCGCAGATACGCAGTATTTT
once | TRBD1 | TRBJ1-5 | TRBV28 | CASSIDRAQPQHF | TGTGCCAGCAGTATAGACAGGGCCCAGCCCCAGCATTTT
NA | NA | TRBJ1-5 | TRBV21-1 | CASSKRSGDRGPFSNQPQHF | TGTGCCAGCAGCAAAAGGTCTGGGGACAGGGGGCCATTTAGCAATCAGCCCCAGCATTTT
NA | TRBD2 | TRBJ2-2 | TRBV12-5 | CASGLPTGTSVNTGELFF | TGTGCTAGTGGTTTGCCTACCGGGACTAGCGTTAACACCGGGGAGCTGTTTTTT
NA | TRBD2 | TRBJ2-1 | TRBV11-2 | CASSQLAGVPYNEQFF | TGTGCCAGCAGCCAACTAGCGGGGGTCCCCTACAATGAGCAGTTCTTC
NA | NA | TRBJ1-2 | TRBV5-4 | CASSLKGSYGYTF | TGTGCCAGCAGCTTGAAGGGGAGCTATGGCTACACCTTC
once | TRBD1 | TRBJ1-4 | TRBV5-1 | CASRRQGDEEKLFF | TGCGCCAGCAGAAGACAGGGGGATGAAGAAAAACTGTTTTTT
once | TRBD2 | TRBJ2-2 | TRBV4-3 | CASSQGDPGRESLIGELFF | TGCGCCAGCAGCCAAGGGGACCCAGGGCGGGAGTCCCTTATCGGGGAGCTGTTTTTT
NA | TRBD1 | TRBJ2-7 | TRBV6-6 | CASSTDRGGEQYF | TGTGCCAGCAGCACTGACAGGGGTGGCGAGCAGTACTTC
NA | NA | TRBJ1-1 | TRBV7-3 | CASSLPGALSSEAFF | TGTGCCAGCAGCTTACCCGGGGCGTTAAGCTCTGAAGCTTTCTTT
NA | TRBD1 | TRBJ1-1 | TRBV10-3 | CAIWDRALGGTEAFF | TGTGCCATTTGGGACAGGGCACTCGGCGGGACTGAAGCTTTCTTT
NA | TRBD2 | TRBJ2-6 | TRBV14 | CASSQARVAGGVGANVLTF | TGTGCCAGCAGCCAAGCCCGGGTAGCGGGAGGAGTTGGGGCCAACGTCCTGACTTTC
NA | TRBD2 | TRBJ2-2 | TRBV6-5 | CASTRSGTGELFF | TGTGCCAGCACCCGTAGCGGGACCGGGGAGCTGTTTTTT
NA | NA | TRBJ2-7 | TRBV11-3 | CASSFSYEQYF | TGTGCCAGCAGCTTTTCCTACGAGCAGTACTTC
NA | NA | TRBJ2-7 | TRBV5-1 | CASRTGTSSYEQYF | TGCGCCAGCAGAACCGGGACATCCTCCTACGAGCAGTACTTC
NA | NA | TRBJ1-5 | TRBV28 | CASSTRTPSNQPQHF | TGTGCCAGCAGCACCCGGACACCTAGCAATCAGCCCCAGCATTTT
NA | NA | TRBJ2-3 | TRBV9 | CASSPRVFGTDLPSTDTQYF | TGTGCCAGCAGCCCCCGGGTTTTCGGTACCGATCTGCCTAGCACAGATACGCAGTATTTT
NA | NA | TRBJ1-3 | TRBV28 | CASSLNPGSSGNTIYF | TGTGCCAGCAGTTTAAACCCGGGGTCCTCTGGAAACACCATATATTTT
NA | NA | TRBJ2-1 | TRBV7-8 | CASRAYNEQFF | TGTGCCAGCAGGGCTTACAATGAGCAGTTCTTC
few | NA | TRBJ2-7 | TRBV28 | CASSWGFGEQYF | TGTGCCAGCAGTTGGGGGTTTGGAGAGCAGTACTTC
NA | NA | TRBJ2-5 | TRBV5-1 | CASSLSGREETQYF | TGCGCCAGCAGCTTGAGCGGCAGGGAAGAGACCCAGTACTTC
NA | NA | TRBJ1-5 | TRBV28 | CASSLSQPQHF | TGTGCCAGCAGTTTGTCGCAGCCCCAGCATTTT